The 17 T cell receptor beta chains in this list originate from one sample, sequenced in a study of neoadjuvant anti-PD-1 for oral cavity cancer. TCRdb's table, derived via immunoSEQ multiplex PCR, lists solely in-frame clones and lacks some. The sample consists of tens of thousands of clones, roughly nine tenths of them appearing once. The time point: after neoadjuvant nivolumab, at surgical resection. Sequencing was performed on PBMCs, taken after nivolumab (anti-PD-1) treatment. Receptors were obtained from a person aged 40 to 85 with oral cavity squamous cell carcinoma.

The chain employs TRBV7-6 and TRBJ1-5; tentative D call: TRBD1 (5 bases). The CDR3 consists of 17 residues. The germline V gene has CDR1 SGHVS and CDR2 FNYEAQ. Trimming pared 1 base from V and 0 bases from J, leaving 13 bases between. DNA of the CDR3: TGTGCCAGCAGCTTAGGGGTTGGAGGGACTAGCAATCAGCCCCAGCATTTT. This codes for CASSLGVGGTSNQPQHF.

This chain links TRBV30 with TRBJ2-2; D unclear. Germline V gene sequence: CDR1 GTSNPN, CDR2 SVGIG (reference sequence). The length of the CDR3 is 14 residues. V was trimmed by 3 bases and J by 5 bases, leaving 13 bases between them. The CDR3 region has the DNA TGTGCCTGGAGGGTTGGAGTTCATACCGGGGAGCTGTTTTTT. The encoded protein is CAWRVGVHTGELFF.

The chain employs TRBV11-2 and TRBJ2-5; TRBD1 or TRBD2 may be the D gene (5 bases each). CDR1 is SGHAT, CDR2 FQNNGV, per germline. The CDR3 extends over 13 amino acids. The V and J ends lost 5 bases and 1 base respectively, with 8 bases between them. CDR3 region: CASSTGRQETQYF. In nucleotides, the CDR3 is TGTGCCAGCAGCACGGGACGCCAAGAGACCCAGTACTTC.

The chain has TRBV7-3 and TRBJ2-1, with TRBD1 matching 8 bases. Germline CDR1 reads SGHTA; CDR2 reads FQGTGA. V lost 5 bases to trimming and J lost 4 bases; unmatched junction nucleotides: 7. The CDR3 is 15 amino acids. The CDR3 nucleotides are TGTGCCAGCAGCCTGGAGGGACAGGTATACAATGAGCAGTTCTTC. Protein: CASSLEGQVYNEQFF.

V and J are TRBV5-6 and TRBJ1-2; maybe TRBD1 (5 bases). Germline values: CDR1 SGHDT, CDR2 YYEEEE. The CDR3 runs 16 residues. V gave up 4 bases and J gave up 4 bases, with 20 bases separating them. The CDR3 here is CASSPTFGTAVYGYTF. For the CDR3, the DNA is TGTGCCAGCAGCCCTACCTTTGGGACGGCCGTCTATGGCTACACCTTC. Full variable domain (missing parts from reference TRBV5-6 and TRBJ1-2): DAGVTQSPTHLIKTRGQQVTLRCSPKSGHDTVSWYQQALGQGPQFIFQYYEEEERQRGNFPDRFSGHQFPNYSSELNVNALLLGDSALYLCASSPTFGTAVYGYTFGSGTRLTVV.

The CDR3 spells CASSLDRILNTEAFF. The CDR3, as DNA: TGTGCCAGCAGCTTAGACAGAATACTGAACACTGAAGCTTTCTTT. The rearrangement uses TRBV7-8 and TRBJ1-1, with D unclear. The length of the CDR3 is 15 residues. Trimming cost V 1 base and J 0 bases, with 9 bases left between them. The germline V gene encodes CDR1 SGHVS and CDR2 FQNEAQ.

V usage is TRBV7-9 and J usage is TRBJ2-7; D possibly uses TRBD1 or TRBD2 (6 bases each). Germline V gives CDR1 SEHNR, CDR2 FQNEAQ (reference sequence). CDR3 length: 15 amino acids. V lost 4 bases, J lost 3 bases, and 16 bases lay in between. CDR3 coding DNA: TGTGCCAGCAGCTGGGGGGCCCCCGTTGTCTACGAGCAGTACTTC. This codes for CASSWGAPVVYEQYF.

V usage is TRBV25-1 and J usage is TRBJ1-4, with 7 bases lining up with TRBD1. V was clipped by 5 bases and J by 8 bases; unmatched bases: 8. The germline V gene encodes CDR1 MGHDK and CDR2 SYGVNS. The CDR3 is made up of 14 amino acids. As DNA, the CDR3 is TGTGCCAGCAGTTATAGGGGGCTCCGGGAAAAACTGTTTTTT. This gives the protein CASSYRGLREKLFF.

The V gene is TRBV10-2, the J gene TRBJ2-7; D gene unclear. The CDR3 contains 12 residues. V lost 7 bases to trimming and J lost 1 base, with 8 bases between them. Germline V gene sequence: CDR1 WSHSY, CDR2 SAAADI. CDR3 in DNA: TGCGCCAGCAAGTCAGGATCCTACGAGCAGTACTTC. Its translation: CASKSGSYEQYF.

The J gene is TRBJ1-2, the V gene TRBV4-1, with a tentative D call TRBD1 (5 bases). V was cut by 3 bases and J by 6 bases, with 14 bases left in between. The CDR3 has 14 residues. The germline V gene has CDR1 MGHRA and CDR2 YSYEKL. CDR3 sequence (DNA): TGCGCCAGCAGCCAGATCATAGGGGTTGATGGCTACACCTTC. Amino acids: CASSQIIGVDGYTF.

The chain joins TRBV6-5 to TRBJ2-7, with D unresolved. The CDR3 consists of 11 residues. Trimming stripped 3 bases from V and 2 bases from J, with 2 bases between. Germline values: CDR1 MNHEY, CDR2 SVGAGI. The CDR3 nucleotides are TGTGCCAGCAGTTATGCCTACGAGCAGTACTTC. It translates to CASSYAYEQYF.

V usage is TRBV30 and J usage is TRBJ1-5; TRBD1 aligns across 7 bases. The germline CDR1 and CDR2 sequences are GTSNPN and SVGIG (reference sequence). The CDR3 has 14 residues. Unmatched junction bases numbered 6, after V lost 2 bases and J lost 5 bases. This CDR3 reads CAWSSHRGYQPQHF. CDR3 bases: TGTGCCTGGAGTTCCCACAGGGGATATCAGCCCCAGCATTTT.

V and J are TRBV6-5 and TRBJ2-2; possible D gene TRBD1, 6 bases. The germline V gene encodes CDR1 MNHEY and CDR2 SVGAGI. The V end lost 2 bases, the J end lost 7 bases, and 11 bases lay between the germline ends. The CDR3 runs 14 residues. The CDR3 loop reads CASSYQSRGGELFF. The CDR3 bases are TGTGCCAGCAGTTACCAAAGCAGGGGCGGGGAGCTGTTTTTT.

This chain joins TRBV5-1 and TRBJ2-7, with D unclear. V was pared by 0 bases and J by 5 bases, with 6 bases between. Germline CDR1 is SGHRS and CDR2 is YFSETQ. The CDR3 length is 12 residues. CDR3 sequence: CASSLGLHEQYF. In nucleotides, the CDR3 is TGCGCCAGCAGCTTGGGGCTACACGAGCAGTACTTC.

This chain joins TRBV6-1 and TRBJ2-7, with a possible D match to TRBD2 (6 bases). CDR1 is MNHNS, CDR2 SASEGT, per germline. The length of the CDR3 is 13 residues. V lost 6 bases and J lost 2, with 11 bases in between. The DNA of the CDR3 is TGTGCCAGCAGCCCGGGACTGACCTACGAGCAGTACTTC. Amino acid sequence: CASSPGLTYEQYF.

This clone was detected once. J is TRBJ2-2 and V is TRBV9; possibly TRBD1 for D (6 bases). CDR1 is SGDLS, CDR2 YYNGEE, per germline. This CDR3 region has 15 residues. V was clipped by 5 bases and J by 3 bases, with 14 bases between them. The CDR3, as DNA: TGTGCCAGCAGTTGGGAACAGGGTCACACCGGGGAGCTGTTTTTT. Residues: CASSWEQGHTGELFF.

The CDR3 loop reads CASSLEAGLAKNIQYF. Here the CDR3 DNA reads TGCGCCAGCAGCTTGGAGGCAGGACTAGCCAAAAACATTCAGTACTTC. This chain connects TRBV5-1 to TRBJ2-4; D may be TRBD2 (5 bases). From germline, CDR1 is SGHRS and CDR2 YFSETQ. Trimming pared 0 bases from V and 0 bases from J, leaving 10 bases between. CDR3 size: 16 residues.